A selection of T cell receptor beta chains follows, all from one sample in a study of human T cells and chemical hapten exposure. TCRdb ran MiXCR on the RACE reads and lists one entry per CDR3 protein. The data show 85,000 to 100,000 distinct CDR3 sequences, 8% to 13% seen once. The input for sequencing was whole blood, taken in connection with sensitization to the hapten diphenylcyclopropenone (DPC). Every receptor here comes from a man aged 35-49 years with alopecia areata. Some clones in this sample may be carry-over from other donors' samples. CDR3s leave out the opening cysteine and the closing phenylalanine or tryptophan. Some rows mark clone size as missing; the rest say once, few, many or name a class of expanded clone.

few	TRBV6-5	TRBJ2-6	ASSQAPGQYFSGANVLT
few	TRBV5-1	TRBJ2-2	ASSLGRGPGELF
-	TRBV11-2	TRBJ1-2	ASSLDGLYGYT
many	TRBV10-3	TRBJ2-1	AISEVQPNEQF
few	TRBV5-6	TRBJ2-7	ASSLGMTGFSEQY
few	TRBV5-1	TRBJ1-1	ASSSQITNTEAF
-	TRBV12-3/TRBV12-4	TRBJ1-5	ASEKTGGPQH
-	TRBV5-1	TRBJ1-6	ASSARQVENSPLH
-	TRBV28	TRBJ2-5	ASSRWSRGGY
many	TRBV6-2/TRBV6-3	TRBJ2-3	ASIASGRTDTQY
-	TRBV4-3	TRBJ2-3	ASSQFRQGMQY
many	TRBV2	TRBJ2-3	AISGTSRDTQY
many	TRBV6-2/TRBV6-3	TRBJ2-4	ASSYSGQAIAKNIQY
once	TRBV20-1	TRBJ2-7	SARVDWLAARGYEQY
few	TRBV5-7	TRBJ2-1	ASSGAHHSYNEQF
few	TRBV29-1	TRBJ2-1	SVAQLSGPYNEQF
-	TRBV27	TRBJ2-7	ASSSLAVNPYEQY
few	TRBV20-1	TRBJ2-3	SARVPSGSIPLGDTQY
-	TRBV12-3/TRBV12-4	TRBJ2-2	ASRQDRGNTGELF
few	TRBV20-1	TRBJ1-2	SAIDGRANYGYT
-	TRBV6-5	TRBJ2-7	ASSRGSPGLSYEQY
many	TRBV9	TRBJ2-1	ASSLRMGDNEQF
many	TRBV29-1	TRBJ2-2	SVRTRIDTGELF
-	TRBV12-3/TRBV12-4	TRBJ2-5	ASRRTSGQETQY
many	TRBV6-4	TRBJ2-3	ASSDSGSWGTDTQY
-	TRBV24-1	TRBJ2-1	ATSDVSGRGGEQF
many	TRBV6-5	TRBJ1-5	ATSIQGKDQPQH
many	TRBV2	TRBJ2-2	ASSGGVGELF
-	TRBV6-1	TRBJ2-3	ASRLLAGGPGDTQY
-	TRBV7-9	TRBJ2-1	ASSPPGTLQYNEQF
-	TRBV5-8	TRBJ2-3	AWGGSTDTQY
few	TRBV7-9	TRBJ2-5	ASSGPGLAGGETQY
-	TRBV19	TRBJ2-7	ASSSAGASYEQY
-	TRBV5-1	TRBJ2-1	ASSPGTGDSYNEQF
many	TRBV2	TRBJ2-3	ASSVTTSGSKSTDTQY
many	TRBV5-1	TRBJ1-2	ASSLEQNGYT
few	TRBV2	TRBJ2-6	ASSGDGWANVLT
many	TRBV6-5	TRBJ1-1	ASSSPQQTEAF